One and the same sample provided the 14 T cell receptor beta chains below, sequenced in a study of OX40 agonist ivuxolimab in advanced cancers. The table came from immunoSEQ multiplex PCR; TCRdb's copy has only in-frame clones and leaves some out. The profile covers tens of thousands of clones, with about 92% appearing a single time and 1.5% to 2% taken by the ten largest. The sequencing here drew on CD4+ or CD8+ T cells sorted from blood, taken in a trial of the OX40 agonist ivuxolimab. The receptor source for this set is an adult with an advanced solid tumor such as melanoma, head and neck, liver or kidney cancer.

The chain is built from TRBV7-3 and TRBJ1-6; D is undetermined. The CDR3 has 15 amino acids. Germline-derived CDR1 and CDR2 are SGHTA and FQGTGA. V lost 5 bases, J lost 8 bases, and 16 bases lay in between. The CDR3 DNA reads TGTGCCAGCAGCCCCCGTGGGCATTCAGATTCACCCCTCCACTTT. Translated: CASSPRGHSDSPLHF.

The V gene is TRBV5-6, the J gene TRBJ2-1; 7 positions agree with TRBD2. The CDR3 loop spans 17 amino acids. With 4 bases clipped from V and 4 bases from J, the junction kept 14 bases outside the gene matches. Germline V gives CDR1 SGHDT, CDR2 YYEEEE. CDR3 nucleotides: TGTGCCAGCAGCGATTTGTCCACCGGGGGGTCTTACAATGAGCAGTTCTTC. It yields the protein CASSDLSTGGSYNEQFF.

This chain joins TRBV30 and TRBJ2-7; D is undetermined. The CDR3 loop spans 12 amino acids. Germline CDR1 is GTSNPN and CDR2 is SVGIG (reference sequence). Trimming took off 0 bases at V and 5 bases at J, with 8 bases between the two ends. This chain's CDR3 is CAWSVQGNEQYF. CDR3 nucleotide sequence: TGTGCCTGGAGTGTACAAGGGAACGAGCAGTACTTC.

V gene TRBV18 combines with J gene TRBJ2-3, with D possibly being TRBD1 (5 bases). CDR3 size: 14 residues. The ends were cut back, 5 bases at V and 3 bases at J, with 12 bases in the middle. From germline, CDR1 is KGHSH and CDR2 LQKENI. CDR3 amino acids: CASSLQGLTDTQYF. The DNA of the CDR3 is TGTGCCAGCTCATTGCAGGGTTTGACAGATACGCAGTATTTT.

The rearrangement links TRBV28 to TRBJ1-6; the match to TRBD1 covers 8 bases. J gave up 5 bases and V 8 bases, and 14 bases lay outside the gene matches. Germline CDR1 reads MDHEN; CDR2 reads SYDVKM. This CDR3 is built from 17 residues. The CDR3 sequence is CASSSSGGARNNSPLHF. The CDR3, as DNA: TGTGCCAGCTCCTCCTCAGGGGGCGCAAGGAATAATTCACCCCTCCACTTT.

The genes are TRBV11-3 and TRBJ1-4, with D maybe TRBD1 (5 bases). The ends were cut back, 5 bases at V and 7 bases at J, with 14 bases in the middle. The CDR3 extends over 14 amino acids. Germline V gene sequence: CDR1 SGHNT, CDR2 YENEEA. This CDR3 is CASSLGQGGEKLFF. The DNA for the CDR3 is TGTGCCAGCAGCCTAGGGCAGGGTGGTGAAAAACTGTTTTTT.

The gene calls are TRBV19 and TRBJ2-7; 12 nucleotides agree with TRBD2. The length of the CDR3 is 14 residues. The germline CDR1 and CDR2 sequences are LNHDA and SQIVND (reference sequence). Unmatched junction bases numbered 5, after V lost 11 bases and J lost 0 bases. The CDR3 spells CAGTSGFSSYEQYF. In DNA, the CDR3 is TGTGCCGGGACTAGCGGGTTTAGCTCCTACGAGCAGTACTTC.

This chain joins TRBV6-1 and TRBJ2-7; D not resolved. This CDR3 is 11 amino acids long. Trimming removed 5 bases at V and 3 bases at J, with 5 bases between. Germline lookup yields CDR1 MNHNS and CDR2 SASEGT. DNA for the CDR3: TGTGCCAGCAGTAATCTCTACGAGCAGTACTTC. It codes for CASSNLYEQYF.

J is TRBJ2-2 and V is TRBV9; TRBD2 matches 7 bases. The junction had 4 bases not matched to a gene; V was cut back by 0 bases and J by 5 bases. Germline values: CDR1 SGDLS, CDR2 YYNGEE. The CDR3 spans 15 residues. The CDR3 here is CASSVGLAETGELFF. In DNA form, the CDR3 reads TGTGCCAGCAGCGTAGGGCTAGCGGAAACCGGGGAGCTGTTTTTT. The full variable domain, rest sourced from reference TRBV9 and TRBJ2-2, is DSGVTQTPKHLITATGQRVTLRCSPRSGDLSVYWYQQSLDQGLQFLIQYYNGEERAKGNILERFSAQQFPDLHSELNLSSLELGDSALYFCASSVGLAETGELFFGEGSRLTVL.

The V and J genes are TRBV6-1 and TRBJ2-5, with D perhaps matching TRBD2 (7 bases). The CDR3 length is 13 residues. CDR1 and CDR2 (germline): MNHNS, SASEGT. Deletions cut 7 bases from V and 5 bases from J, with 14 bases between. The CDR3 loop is CASKGGSAETQYF. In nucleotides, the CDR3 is TGTGCCAGCAAGGGGGGGTCCGCGGAGACCCAGTACTTC.

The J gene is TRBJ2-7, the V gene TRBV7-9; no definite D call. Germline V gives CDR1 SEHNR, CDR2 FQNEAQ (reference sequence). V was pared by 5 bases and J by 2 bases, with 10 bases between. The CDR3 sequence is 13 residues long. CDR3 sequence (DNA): TGTGCCAGCAGCGGGTCCTTCCCCTACGAGCAGTACTTC. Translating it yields CASSGSFPYEQYF. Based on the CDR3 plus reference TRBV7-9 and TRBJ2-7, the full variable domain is DTGVSQNPRHKITKRGQNVTFRCDPISEHNRLYWYRQTLGQGPEFLTYFQNEAQLEKSRLLSDRFSAERPKGSFSTLEIQRTEQGDSAMYLCASSGSFPYEQYFGPGTRLTVT.

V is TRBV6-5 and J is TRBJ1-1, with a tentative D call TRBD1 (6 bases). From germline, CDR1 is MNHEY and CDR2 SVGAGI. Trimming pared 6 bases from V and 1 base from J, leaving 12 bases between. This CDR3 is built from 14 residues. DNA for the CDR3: TGTGCCAGCAGGACGAGAGGGGGGAACACTGAAGCTTTCTTT. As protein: CASRTRGGNTEAFF.

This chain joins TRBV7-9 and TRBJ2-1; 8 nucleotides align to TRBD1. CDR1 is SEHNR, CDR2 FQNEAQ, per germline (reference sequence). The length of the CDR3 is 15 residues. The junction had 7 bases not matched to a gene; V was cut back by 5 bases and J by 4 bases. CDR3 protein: CASSRPGTGYNEQFF. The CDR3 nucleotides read TGTGCCAGCAGCCGCCCCGGGACAGGTTACAATGAGCAGTTCTTC.

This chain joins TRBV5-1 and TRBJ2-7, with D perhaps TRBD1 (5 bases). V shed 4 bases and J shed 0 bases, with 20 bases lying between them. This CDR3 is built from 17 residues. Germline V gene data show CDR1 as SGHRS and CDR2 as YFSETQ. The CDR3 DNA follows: TGCGCCAGCAGCCCCAGAATTGACAGTTTGAGCTCCTACGAGCAGTACTTC. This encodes CASSPRIDSLSSYEQYF.